This TCR beta chain was identified in a study of PD-1 blockade in classical Hodgkin lymphoma. Study summary: Patients in the cohort were put on intravenous nivolumab, 3 mg/kg every 2 weeks. General study points: Only CD4+ TCR diversity, not CD8+, had risen significantly by C4D1. Healthy donors reportedly exceeded newly diagnosed patients in baseline TCR diversity.

Data came from immunoSEQ multiplex PCR; TCRdb stores just in-frame clones and leaves some out. Of tens of thousands of clones detected, just under 80% appear once; the ten largest clones hold 30% to 45%. The sample's time point: cycle 4 day 1 (C4D1), after less than seven weeks of nivolumab. Relapse after autologous stem cell transplantation occurred in every patient, and brentuximab vedotin exposure varied. The V end was cut by 4 bases, the J end by 8 bases, with 12 bases between. The CDR3 is 12 amino acids. Germline CDR1 SGHRS, CDR2 YFSETQ. This clone was detected only a few times. Its antigen is not identified.

This TCR was sampled from a human donor with classical Hodgkin lymphoma. The gene calls are TRBV5-1 and TRBJ1-2; maybe TRBD1 (5 bases). This sample comprised peripheral blood mononuclear cells (PBMCs), obtained before the fourth cycle of nivolumab. The CDR3: CASSPSGEGYTF. DNA of the CDR3: TGCGCCAGCAGCCCCTCGGGGGAAGGCTACACCTTC.